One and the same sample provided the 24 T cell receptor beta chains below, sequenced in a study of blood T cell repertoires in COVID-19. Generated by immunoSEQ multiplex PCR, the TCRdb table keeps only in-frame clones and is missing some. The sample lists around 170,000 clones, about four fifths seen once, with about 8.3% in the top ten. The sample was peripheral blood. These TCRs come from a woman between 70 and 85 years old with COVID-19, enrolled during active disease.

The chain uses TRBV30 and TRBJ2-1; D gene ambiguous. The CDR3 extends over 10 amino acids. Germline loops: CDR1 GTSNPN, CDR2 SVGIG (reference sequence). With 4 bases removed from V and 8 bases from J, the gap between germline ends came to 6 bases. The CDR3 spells CAWKEDEQFF. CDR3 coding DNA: TGTGCCTGGAAAGAGGATGAGCAGTTCTTC.

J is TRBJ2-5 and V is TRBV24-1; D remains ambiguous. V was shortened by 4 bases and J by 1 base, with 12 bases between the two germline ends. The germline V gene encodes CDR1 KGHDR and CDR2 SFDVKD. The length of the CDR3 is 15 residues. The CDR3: CATSDPRRAQETQYF. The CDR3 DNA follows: TGTGCCACCAGTGACCCCCGGAGAGCCCAAGAGACCCAGTACTTC.

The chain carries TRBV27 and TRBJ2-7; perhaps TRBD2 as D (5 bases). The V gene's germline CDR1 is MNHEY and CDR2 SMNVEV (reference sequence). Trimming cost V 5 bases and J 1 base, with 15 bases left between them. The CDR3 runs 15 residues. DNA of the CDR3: TGTGCCAGCAGTCCCAAGGCCGGACTTTCCTACGAGCAGTACTTC. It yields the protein CASSPKAGLSYEQYF.

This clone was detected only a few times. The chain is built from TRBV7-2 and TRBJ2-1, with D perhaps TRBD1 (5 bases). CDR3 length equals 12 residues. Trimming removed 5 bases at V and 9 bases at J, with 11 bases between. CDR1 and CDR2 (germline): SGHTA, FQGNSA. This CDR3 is CASSPQVREQFF. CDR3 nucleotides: TGTGCCAGCAGCCCACAGGTCCGTGAGCAGTTCTTC. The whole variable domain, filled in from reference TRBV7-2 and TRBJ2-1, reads GAGVSQSPSNKVTEKGKDVELRCDPISGHTALYWYRQSLGQGLEFLIYFQGNSAPDKSGLPSDRFSAERTGGSVSTLTIQRTQQEDSAVYLCASSPQVREQFFGPGTRLTVL.

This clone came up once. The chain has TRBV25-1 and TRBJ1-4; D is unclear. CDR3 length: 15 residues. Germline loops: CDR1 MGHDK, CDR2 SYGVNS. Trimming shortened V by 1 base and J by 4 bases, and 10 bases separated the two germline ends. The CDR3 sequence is CASSESPGYNEKLFF. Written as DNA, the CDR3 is TGTGCCAGCAGTGAATCCCCAGGCTATAATGAAAAACTGTTTTTT.

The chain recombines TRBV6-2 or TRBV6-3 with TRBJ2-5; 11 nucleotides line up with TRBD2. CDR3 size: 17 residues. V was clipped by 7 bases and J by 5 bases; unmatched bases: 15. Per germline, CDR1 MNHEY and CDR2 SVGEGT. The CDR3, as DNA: TGTGCCAGCACCCCACTAGCGGGAGTGGAGTTCGTGGAGACCCAGTACTTC. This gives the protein CASTPLAGVEFVETQYF.

CDR3 residues: CASSQYLTSGEQFF. In nucleotides, the CDR3 is TGTGCCAGCAGCCAATATCTTACTAGCGGTGAGCAGTTCTTC. The chain carries TRBV7-2 and TRBJ2-1, with TRBD2 matching 8 bases. Per the germline V gene, CDR1 is SGHTA and CDR2 is FQGNSA. The CDR3 spans 14 residues. Germline trimming cut 5 bases from V and 9 bases from J; bases unmatched to any gene: 9.

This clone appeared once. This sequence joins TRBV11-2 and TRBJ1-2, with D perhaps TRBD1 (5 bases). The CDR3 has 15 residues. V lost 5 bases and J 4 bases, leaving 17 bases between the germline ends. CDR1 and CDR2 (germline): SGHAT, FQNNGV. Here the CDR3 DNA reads TGTGCCAGCAGCCTCATCCTAGGTACAGGCTATGGCTACACCTTC. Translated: CASSLILGTGYGYTF.

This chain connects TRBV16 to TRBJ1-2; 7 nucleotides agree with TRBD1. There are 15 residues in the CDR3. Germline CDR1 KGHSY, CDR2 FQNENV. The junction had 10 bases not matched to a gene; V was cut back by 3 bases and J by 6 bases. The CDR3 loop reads CASSHNRGGLDGYTF. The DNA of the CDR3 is TGTGCCAGCAGCCATAACAGGGGAGGCCTGGATGGCTACACCTTC.

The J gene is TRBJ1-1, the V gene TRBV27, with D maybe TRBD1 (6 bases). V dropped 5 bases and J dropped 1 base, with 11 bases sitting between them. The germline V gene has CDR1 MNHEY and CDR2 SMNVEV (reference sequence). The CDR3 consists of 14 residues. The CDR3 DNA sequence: TGTGCCAGCAGTGGACTGGACAGGAACACTGAAGCTTTCTTT. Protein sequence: CASSGLDRNTEAFF.

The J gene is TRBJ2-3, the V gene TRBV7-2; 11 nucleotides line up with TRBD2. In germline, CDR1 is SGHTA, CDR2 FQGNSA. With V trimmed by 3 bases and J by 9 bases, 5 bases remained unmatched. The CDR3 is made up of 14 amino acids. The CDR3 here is CASSFGLAGSTQYF. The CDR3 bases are TGTGCCAGCAGCTTCGGACTAGCGGGCTCGACGCAGTATTTT.

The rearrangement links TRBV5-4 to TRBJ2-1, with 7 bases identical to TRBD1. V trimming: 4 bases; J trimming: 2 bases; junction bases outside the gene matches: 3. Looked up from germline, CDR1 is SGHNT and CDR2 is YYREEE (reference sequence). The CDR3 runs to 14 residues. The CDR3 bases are TGTGCCAGCAGCCAAGGGACAGCCTACAATGAGCAGTTCTTC. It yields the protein CASSQGTAYNEQFF.

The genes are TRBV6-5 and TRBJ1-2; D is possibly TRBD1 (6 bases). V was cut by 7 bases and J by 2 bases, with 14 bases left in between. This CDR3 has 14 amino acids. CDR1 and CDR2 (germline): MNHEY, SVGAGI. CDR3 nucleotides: TGTGCCAGCACCCCAAGTAGGGGGAACTATGGCTACACCTTC. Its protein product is CASTPSRGNYGYTF.

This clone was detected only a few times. The CDR3 sequence: CAWSVGAGNTIYF. As DNA, the CDR3 is TGTGCCTGGAGCGTGGGAGCGGGAAACACCATATATTTT. V usage is TRBV30 and J usage is TRBJ1-3; D gene uncertain. The CDR3 runs 13 residues. Per germline, CDR1 GTSNPN and CDR2 SVGIG (reference sequence). Trimming shortened V by 3 bases and J by 4 bases, and 10 bases separated the two germline ends.

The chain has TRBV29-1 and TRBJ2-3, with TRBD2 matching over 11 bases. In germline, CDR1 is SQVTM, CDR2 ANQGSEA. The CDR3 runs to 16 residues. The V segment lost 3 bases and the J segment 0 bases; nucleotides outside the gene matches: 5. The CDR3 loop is CSVDFRLAGSTDTQYF. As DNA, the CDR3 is TGCAGCGTTGACTTTCGACTAGCGGGAAGCACAGATACGCAGTATTTT.

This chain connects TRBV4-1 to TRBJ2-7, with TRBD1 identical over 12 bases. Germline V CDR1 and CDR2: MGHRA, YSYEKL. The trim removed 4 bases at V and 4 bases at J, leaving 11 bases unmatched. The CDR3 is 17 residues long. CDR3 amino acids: CASSPEPGQGARYEQYF. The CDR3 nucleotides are TGCGCCAGCAGCCCTGAGCCGGGACAGGGGGCGCGGTACGAGCAGTACTTC.

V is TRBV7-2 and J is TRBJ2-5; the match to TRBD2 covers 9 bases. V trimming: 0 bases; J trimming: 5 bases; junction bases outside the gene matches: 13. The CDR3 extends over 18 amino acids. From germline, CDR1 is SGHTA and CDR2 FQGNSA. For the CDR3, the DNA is TGTGCCAGCAGCTTAGCACGATCACGGCGGGAGGGCCGCGAGACCCAGTACTTC. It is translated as CASSLARSRREGRETQYF.

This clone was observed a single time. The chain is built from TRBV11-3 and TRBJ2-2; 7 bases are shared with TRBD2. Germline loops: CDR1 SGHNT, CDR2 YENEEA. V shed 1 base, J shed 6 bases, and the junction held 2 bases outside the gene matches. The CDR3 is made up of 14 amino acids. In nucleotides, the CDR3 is TGTGCCAGCAGCTTAGCGGGAGGACCCGGGGAGCTGTTTTTT. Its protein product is CASSLAGGPGELFF.

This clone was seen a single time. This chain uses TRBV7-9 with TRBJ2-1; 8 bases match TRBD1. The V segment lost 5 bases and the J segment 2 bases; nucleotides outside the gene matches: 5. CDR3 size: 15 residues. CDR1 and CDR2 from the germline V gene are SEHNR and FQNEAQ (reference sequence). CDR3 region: CASSPRQGPYNEQFF. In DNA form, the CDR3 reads TGTGCCAGCAGCCCGCGACAGGGGCCCTACAATGAGCAGTTCTTC.

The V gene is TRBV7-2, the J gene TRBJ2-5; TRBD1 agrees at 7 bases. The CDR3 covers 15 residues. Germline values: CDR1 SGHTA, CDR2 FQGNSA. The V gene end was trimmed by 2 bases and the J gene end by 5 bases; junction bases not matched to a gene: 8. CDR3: CASSLRQGDWETQYF. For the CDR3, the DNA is TGTGCCAGCAGCTTACGACAGGGAGATTGGGAGACCCAGTACTTC.

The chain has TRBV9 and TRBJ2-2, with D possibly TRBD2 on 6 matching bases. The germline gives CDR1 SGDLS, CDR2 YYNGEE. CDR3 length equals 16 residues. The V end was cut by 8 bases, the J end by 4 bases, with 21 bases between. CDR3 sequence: CASTPPGLELTGELFF. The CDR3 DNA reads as TGTGCCAGTACGCCCCCGGGACTCGAACTCACCGGGGAGCTGTTTTTT.

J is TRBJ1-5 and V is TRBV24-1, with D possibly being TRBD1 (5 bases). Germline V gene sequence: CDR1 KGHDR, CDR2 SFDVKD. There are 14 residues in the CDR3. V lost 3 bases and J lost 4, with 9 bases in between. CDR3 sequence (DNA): TGTGCCACCAGTGATGGTAAGGGGAATCAGCCCCAGCATTTT. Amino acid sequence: CATSDGKGNQPQHF.

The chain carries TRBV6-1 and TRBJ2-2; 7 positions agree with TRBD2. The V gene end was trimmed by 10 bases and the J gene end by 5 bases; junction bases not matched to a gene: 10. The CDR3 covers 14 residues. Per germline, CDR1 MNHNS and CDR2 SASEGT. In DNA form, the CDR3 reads TGTGCCATCGTGGCGGGAGAGGATACCGGGGAGCTGTTTTTT. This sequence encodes CAIVAGEDTGELFF.

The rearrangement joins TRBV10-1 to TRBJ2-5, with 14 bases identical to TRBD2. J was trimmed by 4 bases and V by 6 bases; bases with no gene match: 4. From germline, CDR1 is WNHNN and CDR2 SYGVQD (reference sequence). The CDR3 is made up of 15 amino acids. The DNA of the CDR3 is TGCGCCAGCAGCCCCGGGACTAGCGGGAGAGAGACCCAGTACTTC. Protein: CASSPGTSGRETQYF.